The TCR beta chain described here comes from a study of CD8 T cells in Susac syndrome. Across the whole study: The Susac syndrome patients were therapy-naive, on corticosteroids, or on intravenous immunoglobulin alone at blood draw.

Germline CDR1 SGDLS, CDR2 YYNGEE. The trim removed 3 bases at V and 5 bases at J, leaving 6 bases unmatched. The CDR3 has 14 residues. Reverse transcription of about 0.45 to 1 ug RNA was carried out with random hexamers. Coverage of TCR beta CDR3 amplification by immunoSEQ multiplex PCR extended to 54 Vbeta and 13 Jbeta. TCRdb called the immunoSEQ multiplex PCR reads again in MiXCR, with one record for every CDR3 protein. The sample yields more than 95,000 distinct CDR3 sequences, 90% to 95% seen once. TEMRA cells were FACS-enriched, with CD8+ and CD4+ T cells isolated negatively. Sequencing was performed on CD8+ T cells from PBMCs. This TCR was recovered from a human donor with Susac syndrome. The chain couples TRBV9 to TRBJ1-1, with TRBD1 matching over 8 bases. CDR3 DNA: TGTGCCAGCAGCGCCGACAGGGGTTATACTGAAGCTTTCTTT. Its translation: CASSADRGYTEAFF.